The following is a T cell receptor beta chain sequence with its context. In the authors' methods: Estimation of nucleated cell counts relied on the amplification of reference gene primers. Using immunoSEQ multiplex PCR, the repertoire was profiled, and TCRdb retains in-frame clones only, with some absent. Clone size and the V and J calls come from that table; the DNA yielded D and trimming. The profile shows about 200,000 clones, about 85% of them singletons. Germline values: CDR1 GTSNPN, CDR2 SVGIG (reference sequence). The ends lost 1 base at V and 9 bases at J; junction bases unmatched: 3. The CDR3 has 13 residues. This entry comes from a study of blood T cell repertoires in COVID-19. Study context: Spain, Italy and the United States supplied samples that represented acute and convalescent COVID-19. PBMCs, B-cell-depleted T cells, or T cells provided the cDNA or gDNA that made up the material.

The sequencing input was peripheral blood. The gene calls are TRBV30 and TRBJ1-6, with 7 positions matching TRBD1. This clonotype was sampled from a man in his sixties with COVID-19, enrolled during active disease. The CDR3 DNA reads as TGTGCCTGGAGTGGGCAGGGGGGTTCACCCCTCCACTTT. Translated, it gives CAWSGQGGSPLHF.